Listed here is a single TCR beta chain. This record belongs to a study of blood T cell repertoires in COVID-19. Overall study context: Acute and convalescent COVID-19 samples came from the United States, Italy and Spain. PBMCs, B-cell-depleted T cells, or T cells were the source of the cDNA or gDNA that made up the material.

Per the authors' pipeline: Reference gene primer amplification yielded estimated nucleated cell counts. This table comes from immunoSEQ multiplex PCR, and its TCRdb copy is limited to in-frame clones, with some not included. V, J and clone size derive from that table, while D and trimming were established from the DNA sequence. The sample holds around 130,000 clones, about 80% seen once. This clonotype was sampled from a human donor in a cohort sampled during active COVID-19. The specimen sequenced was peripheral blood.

The CDR3 nucleotides read TGTGCCAGCAGTGAACGGGGACAGGGGACTCATTTTAACTATGGCTACACCTTC. It is translated as CASSERGQGTHFNYGYTF. The chain links TRBV6-1 to TRBJ1-2; 10 bases align to TRBD1. The CDR3 runs 18 residues. The junction had 10 bases not matched to a gene; V was cut back by 2 bases and J by 1 base. Germline-derived CDR1 and CDR2 are MNHNS and SASEGT.